One and the same sample provided the 24 T cell receptor beta chains below, sequenced in a study of T cells in Graves' hyperthyroidism and ophthalmopathy. Amplification of TCR beta CDR3 regions used RNA as the template. First-round RT-PCR with HTBI primers amplified the TCR CDR3 region. TCRdb reprocessed the multiplex PCR reads with MiXCR, giving one entry per CDR3 protein. The table lists approximately 400,000 distinct CDR3 sequences, more than 14% of them singletons. Sequencing was performed on blood. These receptors were taken from a woman aged 30 to 39 with Graves' ophthalmopathy.

This clonotype was recorded many times. V usage is TRBV5-1 and J usage is TRBJ1-2; 7 bases line up with TRBD1. Losses at the gene ends were 4 bases for V and 0 bases for J; bases not matched to a gene: 12. Germline assignment: CDR1 SGHRS and CDR2 YFSETQ. The CDR3 contains 17 residues. As DNA, the CDR3 is TGCGCCAGCAGCAGGACCCGGACAGGCTTGACTAACTATGGCTACACCTTC. This translates into CASSRTRTGLTNYGYTF.

This clonotype was detected many times. CDR3 nucleotides: TGTGCCAGCAGCTGGACTAGCGGGGGGGCCGGTGAGCAGTTCTTC. The encoded protein is CASSWTSGGAGEQFF. The chain uses TRBV7-2 and TRBJ2-1, with 15 bases aligning to TRBD2. V shed 4 bases and J 9 bases; nucleotides not matched to a gene: 4. Germline V lookup: CDR1 SGHTA, CDR2 FQGNSA. The CDR3 spans 15 residues.

This clonotype was picked up a small number of times. The chain employs TRBV10-3 and TRBJ1-3, with D unresolved. The CDR3 length is 15 residues. Looked up from germline, CDR1 is ENHRY and CDR2 is SYGVKD. Deletions cut 8 bases from V and 0 bases from J, with 14 bases between. The CDR3 DNA reads as TGTGCCATCGGTAGCGTCCCACGCTCTGGAAACACCATATATTTT. Encoded protein: CAIGSVPRSGNTIYF.

This clonotype was seen a few times. CDR3 sequence reads: CASRDYAGRDTQYF. CDR3 nucleotides: TGTGCCAGCAGGGATTATGCTGGGAGAGATACGCAGTATTTT. The chain is built from TRBV27 and TRBJ2-3; D perhaps matches TRBD2 (5 bases). The CDR3 is made up of 14 amino acids. V was pared by 6 bases and J by 5 bases, with 15 bases between. CDR1 is MNHEY and CDR2 is SMNVEV in the germline V gene (reference sequence).

This clonotype was seen ten or more times. The DNA of the CDR3 is TGTGCCAGCAGTTACGTCTACAATGAAAAACTGTTTTTT. Translation: CASSYVYNEKLFF. The chain carries TRBV6-5 and TRBJ1-4, with D unresolved. CDR3 length: 13 amino acids. The germline gives CDR1 MNHEY, CDR2 SVGAGI. The V end was cut by 2 bases, the J end by 5 bases, with 6 bases between.

The chain joins TRBV19 to TRBJ1-2; D ambiguous. The CDR3 spans 13 residues. V was pared by 6 bases and J by 0 bases, with 8 bases between. The germline V gene encodes CDR1 LNHDA and CDR2 SQIVND (reference sequence). The CDR3 reads CASSHRANYGYTF. CDR3 bases: TGTGCCAGTAGCCACAGAGCTAACTATGGCTACACCTTC.

At least ten counts were recorded for this clonotype. The chain links TRBV11-2 to TRBJ2-3; 13 positions agree with TRBD2. The CDR3 consists of 18 residues. The V segment lost 5 bases and the J segment 0 bases; nucleotides outside the gene matches: 8. From germline, CDR1 is SGHAT and CDR2 FQNNGV. The CDR3 DNA follows: TGTGCCAGCAGCCCCGGACTAGCGGGAGCCCCTAGCACAGATACGCAGTATTTT. Encoded protein: CASSPGLAGAPSTDTQYF.

The table lists this clonotype with many counts. The chain combines TRBV7-9 with TRBJ2-1; 7 bases fit TRBD2. The CDR3 extends over 13 amino acids. Germline lookup yields CDR1 SEHNR and CDR2 FQNEAQ (reference sequence). The CDR3 DNA reads TGTCAGAGCCAGCGGGGTGCGGACAATGAGCAGTTCTTC. This codes for CQSQRGADNEQFF. Combining the CDR3 with reference TRBV7-9 and TRBJ2-1 gives the whole variable domain DTGVSQNPRHKITKRGQNVTFRCDPISEHNRLYWYRQTLGQGPEFLTYFQNEAQLEKSRLLSDRFSAERPKGSFSTLEIQRTEQGDSAMYLCQSQRGADNEQFFGPGTRLTVL.

The table lists this clonotype with many counts. The chain employs TRBV5-1 and TRBJ1-1, with TRBD1 matching over 7 bases. The ends lost 2 bases at V and 4 bases at J; junction bases unmatched: 2. CDR1 and CDR2 from the germline V gene are SGHRS and YFSETQ. This CDR3 comprises 13 residues. CDR3 residues: CASSLRQGTEAFF. The CDR3 nucleotides read TGCGCCAGCAGCTTACGACAGGGCACTGAAGCTTTCTTT.

At least ten counts were recorded for this clonotype. The J gene is TRBJ2-5, the V gene TRBV7-2; possibly TRBD2 for D (7 bases). The germline V gene has CDR1 SGHTA and CDR2 FQGNSA. Trimming removed 1 base from V and 5 bases from J, with 11 bases in between. The CDR3 spans 14 residues. The CDR3 DNA follows: TGTGCCAGCAGCTTAGAGGGGGGGAAGGAGACCCAGTACTTC. It yields the protein CASSLEGGKETQYF.

This clonotype turned up a few times. The chain uses TRBV6-1 and TRBJ1-4, with 12 positions matching TRBD1. CDR1 is MNHNS, CDR2 SASEGT, per germline. V lost 7 bases and J lost 12; bases outside the gene matches: 9. The length of the CDR3 is 14 residues. The CDR3 region has the DNA TGTGCCAGCAAAATGGGGGACAGGGGGCGCGAACTGTTTTTT. Amino acids: CASKMGDRGRELFF.

CDR3: CASSQAPPWPPDTQYF. CDR3 DNA: TGTGCCAGCAGCCAAGCTCCGCCCTGGCCCCCAGATACGCAGTATTTT. J is TRBJ2-3 and V is TRBV14; D call uncertain. V shed 1 base and J shed 4 bases, with 15 bases lying between them. The CDR3 spans 16 residues. Looked up from germline, CDR1 is SGHDN and CDR2 is FVKESK. Supplemented by reference TRBV14 and TRBJ2-3, the full variable domain reads EAGVTQFPSHSVIEKGQTVTLRCDPISGHDNLYWYRRVMGKEIKFLLHFVKESKQDESGMPNNRFLAERTGGTYSTLKVQPAELEDSGVYFCASSQAPPWPPDTQYFGPGTRLTVL.

This clonotype came up many times. This chain links TRBV2 with TRBJ2-7, with 9 bases identical to TRBD1. Germline V gene data show CDR1 as SNHLY and CDR2 as FYNNEI. Germline trimming cut 6 bases from V and 0 bases from J; bases unmatched to any gene: 6. The CDR3 runs 15 residues. The CDR3: CASRLGQGPSYEQYF. The CDR3 DNA reads as TGTGCCAGCAGATTAGGACAGGGGCCCTCCTACGAGCAGTACTTC.

This chain uses TRBV10-3 with TRBJ2-3; D ambiguous. Trimming pared 1 base from V and 2 bases from J, leaving 10 bases between. The CDR3 is made up of 15 amino acids. CDR1 and CDR2 from the germline V gene are ENHRY and SYGVKD. The CDR3 region has the DNA TGTGCCATCAGTGAGTTATCAGCCCCCACAGATACGCAGTATTTT. Its protein is CAISELSAPTDTQYF.

This chain connects TRBV24-1 to TRBJ1-4; TRBD1 is a possible D gene (5 bases). CDR1 and CDR2 (germline): KGHDR, SFDVKD. V was cut by 6 bases and J by 3 bases, with 13 bases left in between. The CDR3 loop spans 15 amino acids. The CDR3 reads CATSLSGTANEKLFF. DNA for the CDR3: TGTGCCACCAGTTTGTCGGGGACTGCTAATGAAAAACTGTTTTTT.

Of note for this clonotype: A much larger clonotype is one base distant, so this may be a read error. This chain links TRBV5-6 with TRBJ2-5; D unresolved. Between the trimmed V and J ends, which lost 9 bases and 3 bases, there was a span of 9 bases. This CDR3 is 11 amino acids long. The germline V gene has CDR1 SGHDT and CDR2 YYEEEE. The CDR3 DNA is TGTGCCATCAGTTACAAAGAGACCCAGTACTTC. It specifies CAISYKETQYF.

This clonotype has a count of ten or more. The V gene is TRBV19, the J gene TRBJ2-5; D uncertain. Germline V gene lookup returns CDR1 LNHDA and CDR2 SQIVND (reference sequence). The ends were cut back, 8 bases at V and 2 bases at J, with 15 bases in the middle. The CDR3 has 14 residues. CDR3 sequence (DNA): TGTGCCAGTGGACCGATAAACGAACAAGAGACCCAGTACTTC. Translated, it gives CASGPINEQETQYF.

This clonotype was seen at least ten times. This chain links TRBV5-1 with TRBJ1-5; D gene ambiguous. Trimming removed 0 bases at V and 5 bases at J, with 9 bases between. Germline CDR1 and CDR2: SGHRS and YFSETQ. The CDR3 has 14 residues. The CDR3 sequence: CASSLAPGDQPQHF. CDR3 DNA sequence: TGCGCCAGCAGCTTGGCCCCAGGAGATCAGCCCCAGCATTTT.

V gene TRBV20-1 combines with J gene TRBJ1-2; TRBD1 might be the D (6 bases). Per the germline V gene, CDR1 is DFQATT and CDR2 is SNEGSKA (reference sequence). Trimming cost V 8 bases and J 8 bases, with 15 bases left between them. The CDR3 runs to 11 residues. The CDR3 spells CSSGDRFGYTF. DNA of the CDR3: TGCAGTTCTGGTGACAGGTTCGGCTACACCTTC.

This clonotype was seen at least ten times. The chain has TRBV7-9 and TRBJ2-1; TRBD2 agrees at 8 bases. The germline V gene has CDR1 SEHNR and CDR2 FQNEAQ (reference sequence). After removal of 7 bases from V and 9 bases from J, the junction contained 17 bases not matched to a gene. The CDR3 length is 16 residues. The CDR3 spells CASKQSGLEVFIEQFF. DNA of the CDR3: TGTGCCAGCAAACAATCGGGACTAGAGGTTTTTATTGAGCAGTTCTTC.

The chain uses TRBV7-3 and TRBJ2-7, with a possible D match to TRBD2 (5 bases). The ends were cut back, 5 bases at V and 2 bases at J, with 13 bases in the middle. The CDR3 sequence is 14 residues long. CDR1 and CDR2 from the germline V gene are SGHTA and FQGTGA. The CDR3 region is CASSPDSGAYEQYF. The DNA for the CDR3 is TGTGCCAGCAGCCCGGACTCTGGGGCCTACGAGCAGTACTTC. The whole variable domain, filled in from reference TRBV7-3 and TRBJ2-7, reads GAGVSQTPSNKVTEKGKYVELRCDPISGHTALYWYRQSLGQGPEFLIYFQGTGAADDSGLPNDRFFAVRPEGSVSTLKIQRTERGDSAVYLCASSPDSGAYEQYFGPGTRLTVT.

This chain connects TRBV20-1 to TRBJ1-2; D uncertain. The CDR3 consists of 13 residues. The V and J ends lost 6 bases and 8 bases respectively, with 19 bases between them. From germline, CDR1 is DFQATT and CDR2 SNEGSKA (reference sequence). The CDR3 protein is CSASLRGGSGYTF. In DNA form, the CDR3 reads TGCAGTGCCAGCCTTCGGGGTGGGTCGGGCTACACCTTC.

In this sample, this clonotype turned up many times. The chain combines TRBV12-3 or TRBV12-4 with TRBJ2-4; 7 nucleotides line up with TRBD1. The trim removed 6 bases at V and 0 bases at J, leaving 8 bases unmatched. This CDR3 region has 16 residues. The CDR3 nucleotides read TGTGCCAGCAGCCCGGGGACAGTACTAGCCAAAAACATTCAGTACTTC. It translates to CASSPGTVLAKNIQYF.

The CDR3 DNA sequence: TGTGCCACCAGCATTTCCCCAAGGGGCGGGGTCGGAGCTTTCTTT. It codes for CATSISPRGGVGAFF. V gene TRBV15 combines with J gene TRBJ1-1, with a weak D call TRBD1 (5 bases). The CDR3 extends over 15 amino acids. V was shortened by 4 bases and J by 10 bases, with 22 bases between the two germline ends. In germline, CDR1 is LNHNV, CDR2 YYDKDF (reference sequence).